These T cell receptor beta chains were read from a single sample in a study of CD8+CD57+ T cells in acquired aplastic anemia. MiXCR was run by TCRdb on the reads, yielding one entry per CDR3 protein. Of 150,000 to 200,000 distinct CDR3 sequences listed, around half are singletons. The sample was sorted CD4+, CD8+, or CD8+CD57+ T cells (not recorded which) from PBMCs. The source is a human donor with aplastic anemia. CDR3s leave out the opening cysteine and the closing phenylalanine or tryptophan. D genes are given only for firm matches. Expanded clones get a size class; other rows say once, few or many, or leave the size out.

clone size,J gene,V gene,D gene,CDR3 protein
-,TRBJ2-5,TRBV7-9,-,ASRSGGPQETQY
-,TRBJ2-7,TRBV7-9,TRBD1,ASSSAGTGFYEQY
many,TRBJ1-3,TRBV20-1,TRBD1,SARGQELLSSGNTIY
-,TRBJ2-7,TRBV5-6,-,ASSLEGGLY
-,TRBJ2-1,TRBV7-9,TRBD1,ASSFDRGDYNEQF
-,TRBJ1-4,TRBV6-5,-,ASSYSSIGGSNEKLF
few,TRBJ1-1,TRBV4-2,TRBD1,ASSLETGGARTEAF
-,TRBJ1-1,TRBV10-3,-,AISEGQWNTEAF
once,TRBJ2-7,TRBV10-3,TRBD1,ATLGQGTYEQY
-,TRBJ2-3,TRBV10-3,-,AIRSVRDTQY
-,TRBJ1-2,TRBV6-1,-,ASSLRQADGYT
-,TRBJ2-5,TRBV7-7,TRBD1,ASSIGTVETQY
-,TRBJ2-5,TRBV9,-,ASSVGSRAQY
-,TRBJ1-1,TRBV5-4,-,ASSLDGHSNTEAF
-,TRBJ1-1,TRBV9,-,ASSVEPDTEAF
-,TRBJ1-1,TRBV29-1,-,SLAPGGGTEAF
-,TRBJ1-4,TRBV10-1,TRBD1,ASSSGQGMELF
many,TRBJ1-1,TRBV5-1,-,ASSPTQGNTEAF
many,TRBJ1-2,TRBV11-2,TRBD1,ASSLNRGGGYT
few,TRBJ1-4,TRBV2,-,ASTPRGSNEKLF
many,TRBJ2-5,TRBV6-1,TRBD1,ASSHLGTGTRTQY
many,TRBJ2-1,TRBV5-1,-,ASSLDAAGEQF
few,TRBJ2-1,TRBV14,TRBD1,ASSPIQPTQGNEQF
few,TRBJ1-5,TRBV2,TRBD1,ASSWGQGAGQPQH
-,TRBJ1-4,TRBV15,-,ATAIRVGNEKLF
many,TRBJ2-7,TRBV5-1,-,ASSPNPGLGGGEQY
many,TRBJ2-7,TRBV9,-,ASSVAWDSYEQY
many,TRBJ1-2,TRBV5-1,TRBD1,ASSTAGTGGAAWGYT
many,TRBJ2-1,TRBV20-1,TRBD2,SARVRTSGGWSEQF